The sequence of this T cell receptor beta chain was determined in a study of blood T cell repertoires in COVID-19. Study as a whole: The cDNA or gDNA used as material had been derived from T cells, B-cell-depleted T cells, or PBMCs.

Clones were read by immunoSEQ multiplex PCR, and TCRdb kept only the in-frame ones, dropping some. The profile shows around 110,000 clones, over 65% of them singletons. Per germline, CDR1 LGHDT and CDR2 YNNKEL (reference sequence). The V and J ends lost 4 bases and 8 bases, in that order; junction bases with no gene match: 10. This CDR3 contains 14 residues. The chain carries TRBV3-1 (or the pseudogene TRBV3-2) and TRBJ1-2; 7 bases fit TRBD1. Input material: peripheral blood. This clonotype was sampled from a woman in her 70s with acute or convalescent COVID-19. CDR3 loop: CASSPSGKGAGYTF. The CDR3 DNA is TGTGCCAGCAGCCCCTCTGGAAAGGGGGCGGGCTACACCTTC.